A single sample gave rise to the 25 T cell receptor beta chains below, sequenced in a study of cytomegalovirus exposure and HLA in healthy donors. It was with 60 Vbeta and 13 Jbeta primers that the PCR ran. Libraries were prepared by immunoSEQ multiplex PCR; TCRdb keeps only in-frame clonotypes and omits some of them. The table records 150,000 or so clones, approximately 81% of them present only once. Input material: PBMCs. These TCRs come from a man aged 50 to 60 in good health and CMV-seropositive.

This rearrangement joins TRBV7-2 to TRBJ1-2; TRBD1 matches at 10 bases. V lost 5 bases and J lost 4; bases outside the gene matches: 7. CDR1 is SGHTA, CDR2 FQGNSA, per germline. The CDR3 spans 15 residues. CDR3 in amino acids: CASSLGTGDLYGYTF. The CDR3 coding sequence is TGTGCCAGCAGCCTAGGGACAGGGGACCTCTATGGCTACACCTTC.

In DNA form, the CDR3 reads TGTGCCAGCAGCCAATTAGCGAGCTTTGGACTAGCTCCTCAGGGGGAGCAGTACTTC. This translates into CASSQLASFGLAPQGEQYF. This chain joins TRBV4-2 and TRBJ2-7; 8 nucleotides line up with TRBD2. The germline V gene has CDR1 LGHNA and CDR2 YNFKEQ. This CDR3 contains 19 residues. V gave up 2 bases and J gave up 7 bases; unmatched junction bases: 22.

The V and J genes are TRBV5-1 and TRBJ1-5; 10 bases agree with TRBD1. V was pared by 4 bases and J by 6 bases, with 7 bases of the junction left unmatched. This CDR3 has 15 residues. Germline V gene sequence: CDR1 SGHRS, CDR2 YFSETQ. DNA for the CDR3: TGCGCCAGCAGCATCGGGACAGGGGAAGGTCAGCCCCAGCATTTT. It yields the protein CASSIGTGEGQPQHF. Complete variable domain (other parts from reference TRBV5-1 and TRBJ1-5): KAGVTQTPRYLIKTRGQQVTLSCSPISGHRSVSWYQQTPGQGLQFLFEYFSETQRNKGNFPGRFSGRQFSNSRSEMNVSTLELGDSALYLCASSIGTGEGQPQHFGDGTRLSIL.

V and J are TRBV19 and TRBJ1-5, with 9 bases fitting TRBD1. The length of the CDR3 is 17 residues. V dropped 5 bases and J dropped 3; count of bases not matched to a gene: 11. CDR1 is LNHDA, CDR2 SQIVND, per germline (reference sequence). The CDR3 protein is CASSPRTGASFNQPQHF. The CDR3 region has the DNA TGTGCCAGTAGTCCGAGGACAGGGGCGTCCTTCAATCAGCCCCAGCATTTT.

The V call is TRBV5-8, the J call TRBJ2-3; perhaps TRBD1 as D (5 bases). The V end was cut by 3 bases, the J end by 6 bases, with 20 bases between. Germline values: CDR1 SGHTS, CDR2 YDEGEE. This CDR3 contains 16 residues. DNA for the CDR3: TGTGCCAGCAGCTCCCAGTGGGGCCCCTCAGGGGATACGCAGTATTTT. This translates into CASSSQWGPSGDTQYF. Drawing the rest from reference TRBV5-8 and TRBJ2-3, the complete variable domain is EAGVTQSPTHLIKTRGQQATLRCSPISGHTSVYWYQQALGLGLQFLLWYDEGEERNRGNFPPRFSGRQFPNYSSELNVNALELEDSALYLCASSSQWGPSGDTQYFGPGTRLTVL.

The rearrangement links TRBV7-8 to TRBJ2-2; 7 bases are a match to TRBD1. The V gene end was trimmed by 3 bases and the J gene end by 0 bases; junction bases not matched to a gene: 4. This CDR3 contains 16 residues. Looked up from germline, CDR1 is SGHVS and CDR2 is FQNEAQ. The CDR3 region is CASSFRDSPNTGELFF. The CDR3 DNA is TGTGCCAGCAGCTTCCGGGACAGCCCGAACACCGGGGAGCTGTTTTTT.

This clone appeared once. This rearrangement joins TRBV5-4 to TRBJ1-1, with D hard to call. Germline lookup yields CDR1 SGHNT and CDR2 YYREEE (reference sequence). CDR3 length equals 13 residues. V was shortened by 0 bases and J by 8 bases, with 11 bases between the two germline ends. The CDR3 region is CASSLVSDREAFF. The CDR3 DNA reads as TGTGCCAGCAGCTTGGTTTCCGATAGAGAAGCTTTCTTT.

The V gene is TRBV4-2, the J gene TRBJ1-4, with D unclear. The V end lost 2 bases, the J end lost 6 bases, and 22 bases lay between the germline ends. The CDR3 has 18 amino acids. Per the germline V gene, CDR1 is LGHNA and CDR2 is YNFKEQ. This chain's CDR3 is CASSQKLPVGGIHEKLFF. The CDR3 nucleotides are TGTGCCAGCAGCCAAAAACTGCCCGTGGGAGGCATCCATGAAAAACTGTTTTTT.

The chain carries TRBV6-5 and TRBJ1-2; 8 bases line up with TRBD1. V was clipped by 6 bases and J by 8 bases; unmatched bases: 8. Per germline, CDR1 MNHEY and CDR2 SVGAGI. This CDR3 region has 13 residues. CDR3 sequence: CASSLGQGWGYTF. The CDR3 DNA sequence: TGTGCCAGCAGCCTTGGACAGGGTTGGGGCTACACCTTC.

This clone was observed once. The CDR3 bases are TGTGCCAGCAGTTTCACAGGGGACCGGGATGGCTACACCTTC. Translating gives CASSFTGDRDGYTF. The rearrangement links TRBV28 to TRBJ1-2, with 7 bases identical to TRBD1. Germline V CDR1 and CDR2: MDHEN, SYDVKM. Germline trimming cut 3 bases from V and 6 bases from J; bases unmatched to any gene: 7. CDR3 length: 14 residues.

V usage is TRBV4-1 and J usage is TRBJ1-1, with TRBD1 as a possible D gene (5 bases). CDR1 is MGHRA and CDR2 is YSYEKL in the germline V gene. Trimming took 6 bases from V and 4 from J, leaving 12 bases between them. CDR3 length equals 13 residues. The CDR3 region is CASSPRAPTEAFF. CDR3 nucleotide sequence: TGCGCCAGCAGTCCCAGGGCGCCCACTGAAGCTTTCTTT.

The chain is built from TRBV5-1 and TRBJ1-5; D unresolved. Trimming left V 0 bases short and J 0 bases short, with 7 bases between. Germline V lookup: CDR1 SGHRS, CDR2 YFSETQ. CDR3 length: 15 residues. CDR3 loop: CASSLAGGSNQPQHF. The CDR3 DNA reads as TGCGCCAGCAGCTTGGCAGGAGGTAGCAATCAGCCCCAGCATTTT.

The gene calls are TRBV2 and TRBJ2-5; 11 bases line up with TRBD1. J was trimmed by 2 bases and V by 6 bases; bases with no gene match: 5. The germline V gene has CDR1 SNHLY and CDR2 FYNNEI. The CDR3 runs 15 residues. Here the CDR3 DNA reads TGTGCCAGCAGAGGGGGGACAGGGGGACAAGAGACCCAGTACTTC. Protein product: CASRGGTGGQETQYF.

The V gene is TRBV13, the J gene TRBJ1-2; 8 bases are shared with TRBD1. The CDR3 runs to 17 residues. The germline CDR1 and CDR2 sequences are PRHDT and FYEKMQ (reference sequence). The junction had 13 bases not matched to a gene; V was cut back by 5 bases and J by 2 bases. The CDR3, as DNA: TGTGCCAGCAGCCAAACGGCAGGGGGCGATTGGAACTATGGCTACACCTTC. Its translation is CASSQTAGGDWNYGYTF.

The chain couples TRBV6-4 to TRBJ1-5; the D is unclear. The germline V and J ends were trimmed by 3 bases and 11 bases, with 14 bases remaining between them. The CDR3 is 13 amino acids. Per the germline V gene, CDR1 is MRHNA and CDR2 is SNTAGT. The CDR3 here is CASSEELNTAQHF. CDR3 DNA: TGTGCCAGCAGTGAAGAACTCAACACAGCCCAGCATTTT.

The chain combines TRBV28 with TRBJ2-5; D unclear. Germline V CDR1 and CDR2: MDHEN, SYDVKM. The V end lost 5 bases, the J end lost 4 bases, and 11 bases lay between the germline ends. The CDR3 length is 13 residues. The CDR3 DNA is TGTGCCAGCAGTGACCAGGTGCGAGAGACCCAGTACTTC. It encodes CASSDQVRETQYF.

With respect to this clone: The same CDR3 arises from other DNA sequences in this sample as well. V usage is TRBV5-1 and J usage is TRBJ1-4, with 9 bases lining up with TRBD1. The V gene end was trimmed by 0 bases and the J gene end by 8 bases; junction bases not matched to a gene: 2. The CDR3 has 14 residues. CDR1 is SGHRS and CDR2 is YFSETQ in the germline V gene. In DNA form, the CDR3 reads TGCGCCAGCAGCTTGGGACAGGGGGACGAAAAACTGTTTTTT. Translating it yields CASSLGQGDEKLFF.

V and J are TRBV6-6 and TRBJ2-5, with 11 bases fitting TRBD2. Per the germline V gene, CDR1 is MNHNY and CDR2 is SVGAGI (reference sequence). J gave up 7 bases and V 8 bases, and 6 bases lay outside the gene matches. The CDR3 sequence is 13 residues long. CDR3 amino acids: CASLAGGKGTQYF. Here the CDR3 DNA reads TGTGCCAGCCTAGCGGGGGGCAAAGGGACCCAGTACTTC.

The chain is built from TRBV5-5 and TRBJ2-5, with TRBD1 identical over 12 bases. CDR1 and CDR2 from the germline V gene are SGHKS and YYEKEE (reference sequence). This CDR3 spans 16 amino acids. V lost 4 bases to trimming and J lost 1 base; unmatched junction nucleotides: 5. This chain's CDR3 is CASSRGTGGGQETQYF. The CDR3 bases are TGTGCCAGCAGCCGCGGGACAGGGGGCGGCCAAGAGACCCAGTACTTC.

The chain has TRBV7-3 and TRBJ1-6; D is undetermined. The CDR3 covers 16 residues. V lost 1 base and J lost 7, with 14 bases in between. The germline V gene has CDR1 SGHTA and CDR2 FQGTGA. This CDR3 reads CASSLRQAGLNSPLHF. The CDR3 DNA reads as TGTGCCAGCAGCTTAAGACAAGCAGGTTTGAATTCACCCCTCCACTTT.

The rearrangement links TRBV2 to TRBJ1-1, with 9 bases lining up with TRBD1. CDR1 SNHLY and CDR2 FYNNEI come from the germline V gene. CDR3 length: 15 residues. V shed 6 bases, J shed 1 base, and the junction held 6 bases outside the gene matches. The CDR3 loop is CASREQGAKNTEAFF. The CDR3 coding sequence is TGTGCCAGCAGGGAACAGGGGGCGAAGAACACTGAAGCTTTCTTT.

This clone occurred once. V is TRBV6-1 and J is TRBJ1-5; 9 positions agree with TRBD1. CDR3 length: 14 residues. With 5 bases clipped from V and 4 bases from J, the junction kept 3 bases outside the gene matches. Germline assignment: CDR1 MNHNS and CDR2 SASEGT. CDR3 protein: CASSLQGANQPQHF. The CDR3 DNA follows: TGTGCCAGCAGTTTACAGGGGGCGAATCAGCCCCAGCATTTT.

The CDR3 spells CASSYSAEGTEAFF. The CDR3 DNA reads TGTGCCAGCAGTTACTCTGCGGAGGGGACTGAAGCTTTCTTT. J is TRBJ1-1 and V is TRBV6-5, with D perhaps matching TRBD1 (5 bases). The germline V and J ends were trimmed by 0 bases and 5 bases, with 10 bases remaining between them. CDR1 and CDR2 from the germline V gene are MNHEY and SVGAGI. CDR3 length equals 14 residues.

This chain links TRBV4-3 with TRBJ2-7; 8 bases align to TRBD2. CDR1 is LGHNA and CDR2 is YSLEER in the germline V gene. There are 15 residues in the CDR3. Trimming took 0 bases from V and 2 from J; bases not matched to a gene: 3. The CDR3 loop reads CASSQDRGGPYEQYF. The CDR3 DNA reads TGCGCCAGCAGCCAAGATCGGGGGGGACCCTACGAGCAGTACTTC.

The J gene is TRBJ1-1, the V gene TRBV29-1; no firm D call. V lost 2 bases and J 0 bases, leaving 7 bases between the germline ends. Germline V gene data show CDR1 as SQVTM and CDR2 as ANQGSEA. The CDR3 runs 13 residues. Written as DNA, the CDR3 is TGCAGCGTTGAACTCCAGATGAACACTGAAGCTTTCTTT. Protein product: CSVELQMNTEAFF. Filled out from reference TRBV29-1 and TRBJ1-1, the complete variable domain reads SAVISQKPSRDICQRGTSLTIQCQVDSQVTMMFWYRQQPGQSLTLIATANQGSEATYESGFVIDKFPISRPNLTFSTLTVSNMSPEDSSIYLCSVELQMNTEAFFGQGTRLTVV.